These 30 T cell receptor beta chains originate from one sample sequenced in a study of PD-L1 blockade in urothelial cancer. Data came from immunoSEQ multiplex PCR; TCRdb stores just in-frame clones and leaves some out. This sample has some 120,000 clones, with approximately 84% found just once. As to time point: pretreatment peripheral blood. The input for sequencing was PBMCs, taken around atezolizumab (anti-PD-L1) treatment. The receptors derive from a man aged 50-60 years with urothelial cancer.

The chain employs TRBV6-5 and TRBJ2-7; 9 bases agree with TRBD2. J lost 4 bases, V lost 0 bases, and 4 bases had no gene match. CDR3 size: 15 residues. Germline V CDR1 and CDR2: MNHEY, SVGAGI. The CDR3 DNA reads as TGTGCCAGCAGTTACTCGGCTAGCGGGAAGTACGAGCAGTACTTC. It is translated as CASSYSASGKYEQYF.

This clone was recorded many times. The rearrangement links TRBV13 to TRBJ2-3, with unresolved D. Trimming left V 5 bases short and J 2 bases short, with 17 bases between. The CDR3 extends over 16 amino acids. Germline V CDR1 and CDR2: PRHDT, FYEKMQ (reference sequence). For the CDR3, the DNA is TGTGCCAGCAGCCATCCGGTTAGCCGATACACAGATACGCAGTATTTT. It translates to CASSHPVSRYTDTQYF.

The gene calls are TRBV30 and TRBJ2-5; D gene unclear. Germline CDR1 is GTSNPN and CDR2 is SVGIG (reference sequence). The CDR3 spans 14 residues. V dropped 2 bases and J dropped 0 bases, with 10 bases sitting between them. DNA of the CDR3: TGTGCCTGGAGTCAACTCGAGGACCAAGAGACCCAGTACTTC. It is translated as CAWSQLEDQETQYF.

This clone was detected a few times. V usage is TRBV4-2 and J usage is TRBJ1-2; maybe TRBD1 (5 bases). The CDR3 loop spans 14 amino acids. V lost 0 bases, J lost 2 bases, and 7 bases lay in between. CDR1 and CDR2 (germline): LGHNA, YNFKEQ. The CDR3 nucleotides read TGTGCCAGCAGCCAAGATCGACAGAACTATGGCTACACCTTC. This sequence encodes CASSQDRQNYGYTF.

The chain combines TRBV6-6 with TRBJ2-7; weak D call: TRBD1 (5 bases). The germline V gene has CDR1 MNHNY and CDR2 SVGAGI (reference sequence). The CDR3 sequence is 12 residues long. The V gene lost 6 bases and the J gene lost 4 bases, with 10 bases spanning the gap. The CDR3 protein is CASRDTGYEQYF. The CDR3 bases are TGTGCCAGCAGGGACACAGGTTACGAGCAGTACTTC.

This clone was seen only a few times. V is TRBV19 and J is TRBJ2-1; 11 nucleotides align to TRBD2. V gave up 3 bases and J gave up 7 bases; unmatched junction bases: 5. This CDR3 has 15 residues. The V gene's germline CDR1 is LNHDA and CDR2 SQIVND (reference sequence). The CDR3 DNA is TGTGCCAGTAGTATCAGACTAGCGGGACCGAATGAGCAGTTCTTC. Translated: CASSIRLAGPNEQFF.

The gene calls are TRBV7-2 and TRBJ2-7; D might be TRBD2 (6 bases). V dropped 4 bases and J dropped 5 bases, with 12 bases sitting between them. From germline, CDR1 is SGHTA and CDR2 FQGNSA. This CDR3 is 13 amino acids long. CDR3 protein: CASSSKRADEQYF. The CDR3 nucleotides are TGTGCCAGCAGCTCAAAGCGGGCCGACGAGCAGTACTTC.

V and J are TRBV5-1 and TRBJ2-5, with D possibly TRBD2 on 7 matching bases. Germline CDR1 is SGHRS and CDR2 is YFSETQ. This CDR3 is 14 amino acids long. The germline V and J ends were trimmed by 1 base and 3 bases, with 10 bases remaining between them. CDR3 loop: CASSLRGGEETQYF. The CDR3 DNA reads as TGCGCCAGCAGCTTGCGCGGGGGCGAAGAGACCCAGTACTTC. Complete variable domain (other parts from reference TRBV5-1 and TRBJ2-5): KAGVTQTPRYLIKTRGQQVTLSCSPISGHRSVSWYQQTPGQGLQFLFEYFSETQRNKGNFPGRFSGRQFSNSRSEMNVSTLELGDSALYLCASSLRGGEETQYFGPGTRLLVL.

This rearrangement joins TRBV5-1 to TRBJ2-1, with TRBD2 as a possible D gene (6 bases). This CDR3 is built from 13 residues. CDR1 is SGHRS, CDR2 YFSETQ, per germline. Trimming stripped 3 bases from V and 7 bases from J, with 11 bases between. The CDR3: CASSSRAGNEQFF. The CDR3 DNA sequence: TGCGCCAGCAGCTCCAGGGCGGGAAATGAGCAGTTCTTC.

The V gene is TRBV28, the J gene TRBJ1-3; 8 nucleotides line up with TRBD1. After removal of 10 bases from V and 1 base from J, the junction contained 6 bases not matched to a gene. Germline CDR1 is MDHEN and CDR2 is SYDVKM. CDR3 size: 14 residues. Here the CDR3 DNA reads TGTGCCACCATGGACAGGGCGTCTGGAAACACCATATATTTT. The encoded protein is CATMDRASGNTIYF.

The chain employs TRBV4-2 and TRBJ2-1; TRBD2 aligns across 8 bases. There are 17 residues in the CDR3. Germline trimming cut 3 bases from V and 3 bases from J; bases unmatched to any gene: 10. Germline loops: CDR1 LGHNA, CDR2 YNFKEQ. The CDR3 sequence is CASSQGLMGLDYNEQFF. CDR3 nucleotide sequence: TGTGCCAGCAGCCAGGGACTCATGGGACTAGACTACAATGAGCAGTTCTTC.

The gene calls are TRBV28 and TRBJ1-2; D is unresolved. Per the germline V gene, CDR1 is MDHEN and CDR2 is SYDVKM. The CDR3 loop spans 14 amino acids. V gave up 2 bases and J gave up 5 bases, with 12 bases separating them. CDR3 sequence reads: CASSLIVGEYGYTF. As DNA, the CDR3 is TGTGCCAGCAGTTTAATTGTCGGAGAATATGGCTACACCTTC.

J is TRBJ1-1 and V is TRBV5-1; 8 bases match TRBD1. V gave up 2 bases and J gave up 1 base; unmatched junction bases: 7. The CDR3 length is 16 residues. Germline CDR1 SGHRS, CDR2 YFSETQ. CDR3 nucleotides: TGCGCCAGCAGCTTCGGACAGGGACGGGGGAACACTGAAGCTTTCTTT. Translation gives CASSFGQGRGNTEAFF.

The V call is TRBV19, the J call TRBJ2-7, with 10 bases fitting TRBD1. This CDR3 is built from 16 residues. Germline V gene sequence: CDR1 LNHDA, CDR2 SQIVND (reference sequence). The ends lost 3 bases at V and 3 bases at J; junction bases unmatched: 8. CDR3 sequence: CASSIYPGQGHYEQYF. The CDR3 DNA reads as TGTGCCAGTAGTATTTACCCGGGACAGGGGCACTACGAGCAGTACTTC.

This chain joins TRBV20-1 and TRBJ2-7; D gene ambiguous. The CDR3 extends over 10 amino acids. Trimming pared 4 bases from V and 7 bases from J, leaving 8 bases between. Germline V CDR1 and CDR2: DFQATT, SNEGSKA (reference sequence). Written as DNA, the CDR3 is TGCAGTGCTATGAAGCTGGAGCAGTACTTC. Its protein is CSAMKLEQYF.

CDR3 in DNA: TGTGCCAGCAGCTTATGGACTAGCGCGAACACCGGGGAGCTGTTTTTT. Its protein is CASSLWTSANTGELFF. This chain links TRBV5-4 with TRBJ2-2; 9 bases line up with TRBD2. Per germline, CDR1 SGHNT and CDR2 YYREEE (reference sequence). Trimming at V came to 2 bases and at J to 0 bases, leaving 2 bases not matched to a gene. CDR3 length: 16 residues.

The sample holds one count of this clone. V and J are TRBV5-1 and TRBJ2-7; the D gene is possibly TRBD2 (6 bases). The V and J ends lost 4 bases and 0 bases respectively, with 8 bases between them. There are 13 residues in the CDR3. CDR1 and CDR2 from the germline V gene are SGHRS and YFSETQ. The CDR3: CASSRTNSYEQYF. For the CDR3, the DNA is TGCGCCAGCAGCAGGACTAACTCCTACGAGCAGTACTTC. The full variable domain, in which reference TRBV5-1 and TRBJ2-7 provide the parts outside the CDR3, is KAGVTQTPRYLIKTRGQQVTLSCSPISGHRSVSWYQQTPGQGLQFLFEYFSETQRNKGNFPGRFSGRQFSNSRSEMNVSTLELGDSALYLCASSRTNSYEQYFGPGTRLTVT.

This chain uses TRBV7-3 with TRBJ2-3; TRBD2 matches 10 bases. The CDR3 length is 14 residues. Per germline, CDR1 SGHTA and CDR2 FQGTGA. V lost 6 bases and J lost 2; bases outside the gene matches: 2. The CDR3 reads CASSGLADTDTQYF. The CDR3, as DNA: TGTGCCAGCAGTGGACTAGCGGACACAGATACGCAGTATTTT.

The chain links TRBV20-1 to TRBJ2-3, with D unresolved. This CDR3 contains 10 residues. Germline V gene data show CDR1 as DFQATT and CDR2 as SNEGSKA (reference sequence). The V and J ends lost 5 bases and 2 bases respectively, with 2 bases between them. The CDR3 here is CSAYTDTQYF. The DNA of the CDR3 is TGCAGTGCTTACACAGATACGCAGTATTTT.

V and J are TRBV28 and TRBJ2-7; 10 bases are shared with TRBD2. CDR1 and CDR2 from the germline V gene are MDHEN and SYDVKM. CDR3 length equals 18 residues. The V segment lost 4 bases and the J segment 5 bases; nucleotides outside the gene matches: 17. CDR3 amino acids: CASSSHIPNSGRIDEQYF. The CDR3 region has the DNA TGTGCCAGCAGTTCCCATATCCCTAATAGCGGGAGGATCGACGAGCAGTACTTC.

The chain is built from TRBV27 and TRBJ1-2; D unclear. The V end was cut by 7 bases, the J end by 8 bases, with 20 bases between. Per germline, CDR1 MNHEY and CDR2 SMNVEV (reference sequence). The CDR3 is 14 residues long. This CDR3 is CASTNAGRSRGYTF. The CDR3 DNA reads as TGTGCCAGCACCAACGCGGGCAGGAGCAGAGGCTACACCTTC.

This rearrangement joins TRBV4-2 to TRBJ2-5, with D possibly matching TRBD1 (5 bases). Germline loops: CDR1 LGHNA, CDR2 YNFKEQ. Trimming shortened V by 2 bases and J by 5 bases, and 15 bases separated the two germline ends. CDR3 length: 15 residues. The CDR3 DNA follows: TGTGCCAGCAGCCAAAATCAGGGCGGTGGTGAGACCCAGTACTTC. Translating gives CASSQNQGGGETQYF.

The sample holds one count of this clone. V is TRBV7-8 and J is TRBJ2-4, with 11 bases that match TRBD2. Per germline, CDR1 SGHVS and CDR2 FQNEAQ. This CDR3 is 17 amino acids long. The ends lost 4 bases at V and 4 bases at J; junction bases unmatched: 9. The CDR3 DNA reads as TGTGCCAGCAGCTCCCGGAGGACTAGCGGGCGGAAAAACATTCAGTACTTC. As protein: CASSSRRTSGRKNIQYF.

The V call is TRBV5-6, the J call TRBJ2-7; TRBD2 might be the D (7 bases). With 4 bases removed from V and 2 bases from J, the gap between germline ends came to 16 bases. The CDR3 length is 15 residues. The germline V gene has CDR1 SGHDT and CDR2 YYEEEE. CDR3 amino acids: CASSPGASGAYEQYF. Here the CDR3 DNA reads TGTGCCAGCAGCCCGGGGGCTAGCGGAGCCTACGAGCAGTACTTC. Based on the CDR3 plus reference TRBV5-6 and TRBJ2-7, the full variable domain is DAGVTQSPTHLIKTRGQQVTLRCSPKSGHDTVSWYQQALGQGPQFIFQYYEEEERQRGNFPDRFSGHQFPNYSSELNVNALLLGDSALYLCASSPGASGAYEQYFGPGTRLTVT.

The V call is TRBV18, the J call TRBJ2-7; 7 bases map to TRBD2. V lost 2 bases and J lost 2; bases outside the gene matches: 0. Per the germline V gene, CDR1 is KGHSH and CDR2 is LQKENI. The CDR3 loop spans 13 amino acids. Written as DNA, the CDR3 is TGTGCCAGCTCACCAGGACTAGCCTACGAGCAGTACTTC. Protein sequence: CASSPGLAYEQYF.

This sequence joins TRBV25-1 and TRBJ2-2; 8 positions agree with TRBD2. Trimming cost V 4 bases and J 10 bases; bases outside gene matches: 11. This CDR3 region has 15 residues. CDR1 and CDR2 from the germline V gene are MGHDK and SYGVNS. As DNA, the CDR3 is TGTGCCAGCAGTGTGGGGACTAGTGGAGTAGAGGAGCTGTTTTTT. Encoded protein: CASSVGTSGVEELFF.

The CDR3 nucleotides read TGTGCCAGCTCACTCTCGACTAGCGGGAGAGAGACCCAGTACTTC. This translates into CASSLSTSGRETQYF. This chain uses TRBV18 with TRBJ2-5; TRBD2 matches 12 bases. Germline CDR1 reads KGHSH; CDR2 reads LQKENI. J lost 4 bases, V lost 4 bases, and 4 bases had no gene match. There are 15 residues in the CDR3.

The chain carries TRBV7-8 and TRBJ1-1; TRBD1 matches 9 bases. Germline values: CDR1 SGHVS, CDR2 FQNEAQ. Unmatched junction bases numbered 8, after V lost 5 bases and J lost 10 bases. There are 13 residues in the CDR3. The DNA for the CDR3 is TGTGCCAGCAGCGAGCGGGACAGGGAGGCAGCTTTCTTT. Amino acid sequence: CASSERDREAAFF.

The genes are TRBV28 and TRBJ2-1; D is ambiguous. The CDR3 extends over 13 amino acids. Germline V gene sequence: CDR1 MDHEN, CDR2 SYDVKM. The V end lost 5 bases, the J end lost 3 bases, and 8 bases lay between the germline ends. Written as DNA, the CDR3 is TGTGCCAGCAGTCCCCCCCACTACAATGAGCAGTTCTTC. It translates to CASSPPHYNEQFF. The full variable domain, its missing parts supplied by reference TRBV28 and TRBJ2-1, is DVKVTQSSRYLVKRTGEKVFLECVQDMDHENMFWYRQDPGLGLRLIYFSYDVKMKEKGDIPEGYSVSREKKERFSLILESASTNQTSMYLCASSPPHYNEQFFGPGTRLTVL.

The chain combines TRBV18 with TRBJ1-3; 7 bases are a match to TRBD1. This CDR3 is 17 amino acids long. CDR1 and CDR2 (germline): KGHSH, LQKENI. V was clipped by 4 bases and J by 3 bases; unmatched bases: 12. The CDR3 loop is CASSHNDRVYNGNTIYF. In DNA, the CDR3 is TGTGCCAGCTCACACAACGACAGGGTCTATAATGGAAACACCATATATTTT.